This passage covers 2 T cell receptor beta chains from one sample sequenced in a study of shared clonotypes between healthy human individuals. This table comes from immunoSEQ multiplex PCR, and its TCRdb copy is limited to in-frame clones, with some not included. Of some 1 million clones in the sample, under 80% were seen once. Specimen: memory CD4+ T cells sorted from blood. This sample's subset: CD45RA-negative fraction. The receptors originated from a man aged 18 to 29 in good health.

In regard to this clone: The same CDR3 arises from other DNA sequences in this sample as well. This chain links TRBV2 with TRBJ2-1; D unresolved. CDR1 SNHLY and CDR2 FYNNEI come from the germline V gene. CDR3 length: 14 residues. The V gene lost 2 bases and the J gene lost 1 base, with 6 bases spanning the gap. The CDR3 region is CASSESRSYNEQFF. The CDR3 DNA follows: TGTGCCAGCAGTGAATCCAGATCCTACAATGAGCAGTTCTTC.

V and J are TRBV19 and TRBJ2-2, with TRBD2 as a possible D gene (5 bases). Trimming cost V 0 bases and J 0 bases, with 11 bases left between them. The CDR3 spans 17 residues. Germline CDR1 and CDR2: LNHDA and SQIVND (reference sequence). In DNA form, the CDR3 reads TGTGCCAGTAGTATAGATCGGGTCGGGGCGAACACCGGGGAGCTGTTTTTT. Its protein is CASSIDRVGANTGELFF.